The clone carrying this TCR beta chain was recorded a few times. Its specificity is unknown. The data originate from a study of beta chain features in type 1 diabetes. Regarding the study as a whole: Patients with Type 1 diabetes showed moderately but significantly shorter TCRB CDR3s in all four CD4+ subsets.

CD4+ cells of the naive, central memory, regulatory and stem cell-like memory types were sorted via CD45RO/CCR7/CD25/CD127/CD95/CD27. Reverse transcribing all isolated RNA meant expressed TCRB transcripts were sequenced. The protocol was immunoSEQ multiplex PCR, while the TCRdb copy is restricted to in-frame clones and leaves out a portion. The sample has roughly 160,000 clones, around 7.9% seen once. V lost 7 bases to trimming and J lost 0 bases; unmatched junction nucleotides: 5. Per the germline V gene, CDR1 is SEHNR and CDR2 is FQNEAQ (reference sequence). The CDR3 consists of 16 residues. The material sequenced was central memory CD4+ T cells from blood. The gene calls are TRBV7-9 and TRBJ2-1; TRBD2 matches 11 bases. This clonotype was sampled from a man aged 18 to 29 with type 1 diabetes. The CDR3 coding sequence is TGTGCCAGCATAAGTACTAGCGGGAGCTCCTACAATGAGCAGTTCTTC. It yields the protein CASISTSGSSYNEQFF.